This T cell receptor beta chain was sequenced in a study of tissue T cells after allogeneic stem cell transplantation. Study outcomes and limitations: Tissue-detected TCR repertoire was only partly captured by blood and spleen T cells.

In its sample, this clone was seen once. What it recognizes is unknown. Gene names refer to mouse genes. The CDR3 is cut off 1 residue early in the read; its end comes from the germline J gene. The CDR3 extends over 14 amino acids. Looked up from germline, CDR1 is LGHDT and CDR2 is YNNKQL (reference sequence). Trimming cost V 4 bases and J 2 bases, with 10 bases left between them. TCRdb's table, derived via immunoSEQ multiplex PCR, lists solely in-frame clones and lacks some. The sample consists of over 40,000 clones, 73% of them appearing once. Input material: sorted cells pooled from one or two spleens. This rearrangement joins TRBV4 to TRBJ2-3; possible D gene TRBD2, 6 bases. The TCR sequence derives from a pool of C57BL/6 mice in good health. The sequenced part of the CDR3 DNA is TGTGCCAGCAGCTTTCTGGGGATTGCAGAAACGCTGTAT. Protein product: CASSFLGIAETLY. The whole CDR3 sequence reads CASSFLGIAETLYF. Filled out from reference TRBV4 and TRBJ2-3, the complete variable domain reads ETAVFQTPNYHVTQVGNEVSFNCKQTLGHDTMYWYKQDSKKLLKIMFSYNNKQLIVNETVPRRFSPQSSDKAHLNLRIKSVEPEDSAVYLCASSFLGIAETLYFGSGTRLTVL.